Detailed here is one T cell receptor beta chain. Primers: 60 Vbeta forward and 13 Jbeta reverse. Using immunoSEQ multiplex PCR, the repertoire was profiled, and TCRdb retains in-frame clones only, with some absent. The sample holds fewer than 250,000 clones, about 70% seen once. This sample was included in a study of cytomegalovirus exposure and HLA in healthy donors. This CDR3 has 15 residues. Germline CDR1 reads SGHNT; CDR2 reads YYREEE (reference sequence). V lost 4 bases and J lost 4; bases outside the gene matches: 8. This chain links TRBV5-4 with TRBJ1-1; 9 bases line up with TRBD1. The sequenced sample consisted of PBMCs. The clonotype comes from a woman aged 30 to 39 in good health and CMV-seronegative. For the CDR3, the DNA is TGTGCCAGCAGCAGCCGGACAGGGGATGCCACTGAAGCTTTCTTT. Amino acids: CASSSRTGDATEAFF.